A selection of T cell receptor beta chains follows, all from one sample in a study of T cells in Graves' hyperthyroidism and ophthalmopathy. TCRdb analysed the multiplex PCR reads with MiXCR anew, one entry per CDR3 protein. The sample lists some 490,000 distinct CDR3 sequences, roughly 23% occurring once. Material for sequencing was blood. The receptor source for this set is a woman between 65 and 79 years old with Graves' ophthalmopathy. The CDR3 runs from the conserved cysteine through the conserved F or W. A D gene is named only where the DNA matches it firmly. The size entry is marked missing in some rows and otherwise reads once, few, many or a size class.

>TRBJ1-2|-|TRBD1|TRBV6-5
CASSYSGQGTLIYGYTF
TGTGCCAGCAGTTACTCCGGACAGGGGACTTTAATCTATGGCTACACCTTC
>TRBJ2-1|-|-|TRBV5-8
CASSGVGRTSYNEQFF
TGTGCCAGCAGCGGAGTGGGTAGGACCTCCTACAATGAGCAGTTCTTC
>TRBJ2-7|few|-|TRBV15
CATRAGPGLSYEQYF
TGTGCCACCAGGGCAGGGCCCGGGCTCTCCTACGAGCAGTACTTC
>TRBJ2-1|-|-|TRBV15
CATSRDRSGANEQFF
TGTGCCACCAGCAGAGATAGGTCGGGGGCCAATGAGCAGTTCTTC
>TRBJ2-5|-|-|TRBV20-1
CSAREPRTGKETQYF
TGCAGTGCTAGAGAGCCAAGAACAGGGAAGGAGACCCAGTACTTC
>TRBJ2-6|-|-|TRBV7-2
CASSLARAGANVLTF
TGTGCCAGCAGCTTAGCCAGGGCTGGGGCCAACGTCCTGACTTTC
>TRBJ1-5|-|TRBD1|TRBV19
CASSTNRQGYQPQHF
TGTGCCAGTAGTACGAACAGACAGGGATATCAGCCCCAGCATTTT
>TRBJ2-5|many|-|TRBV20-1
CSARPRGLTETQYF
TGCAGTGCCCGCCCGCGGGGGCTGACAGAGACCCAGTACTTC
>TRBJ2-1|many|TRBD2|TRBV5-1
CASSSLPAGGYNEQFF
TGCGCCAGCAGCTCCCTACCGGCGGGAGGGTACAATGAGCAGTTCTTC
>TRBJ1-1|few|-|TRBV10-3
CAISESTGRGGGSTEAFF
TGTGCCATCAGTGAGTCAACTGGGAGGGGAGGAGGGAGCACTGAAGCTTTCTTT
>TRBJ1-4|-|-|TRBV30
CAWSPRNEKLFF
TGTGCCTGGAGTCCCCGGAACGAAAAACTGTTTTTT
>TRBJ2-5|-|-|TRBV10-3
CAISESILDLATFKETQYF
TGTGCCATCAGTGAGTCGATTTTGGACCTCGCCACTTTCAAAGAGACCCAGTACTTC
>TRBJ1-3|-|-|TRBV7-2
CASSPSGGSGNTIYF
TGTGCCAGCAGCCCTAGTGGAGGCTCTGGAAACACCATATATTTT
>TRBJ2-3|once|TRBD2|TRBV19
CASSIGAGAVDTQYF
TGTGCCAGTAGTATCGGAGCGGGAGCTGTAGATACGCAGTATTTT
>TRBJ2-1|few|-|TRBV30
CAWSVGLERYNEQFF
TGTGCCTGGAGTGTGGGGTTGGAGAGGTACAATGAGCAGTTCTTC
>TRBJ2-1|few|-|TRBV6-1
CASSLSSHSSYNEQFF
TGTGCCAGCAGTCTAAGTTCCCATAGCTCCTACAATGAGCAGTTCTTC
>TRBJ2-7|many|-|TRBV20-1
CSASRQRLSYEQYF
TGCAGTGCTAGTAGGCAGAGACTATCCTACGAGCAGTACTTC
>TRBJ1-4|-|TRBD1|TRBV3-1
CASSLGTAFNEKLFF
TGTGCCAGCAGCCTCGGGACAGCGTTTAATGAAAAACTGTTTTTT
>TRBJ2-5|many|TRBD1|TRBV12-3/TRBV12-4
CASRPPDRVQETQYF
TGTGCCAGCAGGCCGCCGGACAGGGTCCAAGAGACCCAGTACTTC
>TRBJ2-3|many|TRBD2|TRBV2
CASRMLTSADTQYF
TGTGCCAGCAGGATGCTTACTAGCGCAGATACGCAGTATTTT
>TRBJ1-4|many|-|TRBV28
CASTTAGPPGNEKLFF
TGTGCCAGCACCACCGCGGGTCCCCCGGGCAATGAAAAACTGTTTTTT
>TRBJ2-3|few|-|TRBV12-3/TRBV12-4
CASSWAGKTDTQYF
TGTGCCAGCAGTTGGGCAGGGAAAACAGATACGCAGTATTTT
>TRBJ1-4|-|-|TRBV2
CASSVGVTIRGEKLFF
TGTGCCAGCAGTGTGGGAGTGACAATCAGAGGTGAAAAACTGTTTTTT
>TRBJ1-2|-|TRBD1|TRBV9
CASSAEGGQPNYGYTF
TGTGCCAGCAGCGCCGAGGGGGGACAGCCAAACTATGGCTACACCTTC
>TRBJ1-1|few|TRBD1|TRBV29-1
CSVVQSTGVTEAFF
TGCAGCGTTGTACAATCCACAGGGGTCACTGAAGCTTTCTTT
>TRBJ2-7|-|-|TRBV4-1
CASSQVMDGTYEQYF
TGCGCCAGCAGCCAAGTAATGGACGGAACCTACGAGCAGTACTTC
>TRBJ2-1|-|TRBD1|TRBV18
CASSLNGQGNNEQFF
TGTGCCAGCTCACTAAACGGACAGGGCAACAATGAGCAGTTCTTC
>TRBJ1-4|-|TRBD1|TRBV9
CASSSGQGITNEKLFF
TGTGCCAGCAGCTCGGGACAGGGAATCACTAATGAAAAACTGTTTTTT
>TRBJ2-7|few|-|TRBV7-2
CASSLYHSSDEQYF
TGTGCCAGCAGCTTATATCATAGTTCCGACGAGCAGTACTTC
>TRBJ2-5|few|TRBD2|TRBV27
CASRGLAGVEKTQYF
TGTGCCAGCAGAGGACTAGCGGGAGTAGAAAAGACCCAGTACTTC
>TRBJ1-6|few|TRBD1|TRBV6-1
CASRGQNSPLHF
TGTGCCAGCAGGGGACAGAATTCACCCCTCCACTTT
>TRBJ2-1|many|TRBD2|TRBV7-2
CASSPRTRGHNEQFF
TGTGCCAGCAGCCCTCGGACTAGAGGCCACAATGAGCAGTTCTTC
>TRBJ1-5|many|-|TRBV2
CASSDQGPRNQPQHF
TGTGCCAGCAGTGATCAGGGTCCCCGTAATCAGCCCCAGCATTTT
>TRBJ1-1|-|-|TRBV7-9
CASSLRSAEVNTEAFF
TGTGCCAGCAGCTTACGGTCGGCAGAAGTGAACACTGAAGCTTTCTTT
>TRBJ2-5|-|-|TRBV6-5
CASSYSGGERETQYF
TGTGCCAGCAGTTACTCAGGCGGGGAGAGGGAGACCCAGTACTTC
>TRBJ2-1|many|-|TRBV12-3/TRBV12-4
CASTLGVAGLYNEQFF
TGTGCCAGCACCTTGGGGGTGGCGGGACTCTACAATGAGCAGTTCTTC
>TRBJ2-1|few|TRBD1|TRBV19
CASSPDRGRNNEQFF
TGTGCCAGTAGTCCCGACAGGGGGCGAAACAATGAGCAGTTCTTC
>TRBJ1-4|many|TRBD1|TRBV2
CASSPTGREKLFF
TGTGCCAGCAGTCCGACAGGGAGGGAAAAACTGTTTTTT
>TRBJ1-1|-|-|TRBV30
CAWSVQVRQGTEAFF
TGTGCCTGGAGTGTACAGGTCCGGCAGGGTACTGAAGCTTTCTTT
>TRBJ2-7|few|-|TRBV7-2
CASSLAGTSSSYEQYF
TGTGCCAGCAGCTTAGCGGGCACTAGCTCATCCTACGAGCAGTACTTC
>TRBJ2-3|few|TRBD2|TRBV7-2
CASSWTSGTQDTQYF
TGTGCCAGCAGCTGGACTAGCGGGACCCAAGATACGCAGTATTTT
>TRBJ1-5|few|-|TRBV11-1
CASSTNLPRGGMSNQPQHF
TGTGCCAGCAGCACCAACCTTCCCAGGGGCGGTATGAGCAATCAGCCCCAGCATTTT
>TRBJ1-2|few|-|TRBV20-1
CSAPSRVDYGYTF
TGCAGTGCCCCCTCCCGGGTTGACTATGGCTACACCTTC
>TRBJ2-7|-|TRBD1|TRBV5-6
CASNRGLNPYEQYF
TGTGCCAGCAATAGGGGGCTTAACCCCTACGAGCAGTACTTC
>TRBJ2-6|few|TRBD1|TRBV7-6
CASSKRDRGQPGANVLTF
TGTGCCAGCAGCAAACGGGACAGGGGGCAGCCTGGGGCCAACGTCCTGACTTTC
>TRBJ2-6|-|-|TRBV19
CASSIGDGFSGANVLTF
TGTGCCAGTAGTATAGGTGACGGGTTTTCTGGGGCCAACGTCCTGACTTTC
>TRBJ1-1|-|-|TRBV6-5
CASSYQWAAEAFF
TGTGCCAGCAGTTACCAATGGGCGGCTGAAGCTTTCTTT
>TRBJ1-1|-|-|TRBV20-1
CSARVFRSEAFF
TGCAGTGCTAGAGTTTTTAGGTCAGAAGCTTTCTTT
>TRBJ2-1|-|TRBD2|TRBV6-1
CASSRTSSEQFF
TGTGCCAGCAGCCGGACTAGCAGTGAGCAGTTCTTC
>TRBJ2-7|-|-|TRBV3-1
CASSQVEGVYPGEQYF
TGTGCCAGCAGCCAAGTTGAGGGAGTCTACCCGGGCGAGCAGTACTTC
>TRBJ2-1|few|-|TRBV9
CASSVGPDSYNEQFF
TGTGCCAGCAGCGTAGGGCCGGACTCCTACAATGAGCAGTTCTTC